Shown below are 6 T cell receptor beta chains from a single sample sequenced in a study of Ad26.COV2.S vaccination and SARS-CoV-2 variants. As for treatment: approximately 18 received Ad26.COV2.S at low or high dose, single or two shots; roughly 5 received placebo; per-sample allocation not given. Specimen acquisition occurred on day 63 following the initial vaccine or placebo injection. Assay: immunoSEQ multiplex PCR; the TCRdb copy retains only in-frame clones and omits some. In the table there are some 290,000 clones, over 80% of which are singletons. The sample was peripheral blood, taken in a trial of Ad26.COV2.S vaccine versus placebo. These receptors all come from a person between 18 and 60 years old who received the Ad26.COV2.S COVID-19 vaccine or a placebo.

The V gene is TRBV11-2, the J gene TRBJ2-1; 8 nucleotides agree with TRBD2. V was clipped by 5 bases and J by 7 bases; unmatched bases: 19. CDR3 length: 18 amino acids. CDR1 is SGHAT and CDR2 is FQNNGV in the germline V gene. This CDR3 reads CASSTPLSGERTPNEQFF. The CDR3 bases are TGTGCCAGCAGCACGCCCCTTAGCGGGGAACGAACCCCAAATGAGCAGTTCTTC.

A few counts support this clone. The chain has TRBV12-3 or TRBV12-4 and TRBJ1-1, with 9 bases lining up with TRBD1. The length of the CDR3 is 12 residues. After removal of 5 bases from V and 6 bases from J, the junction contained 1 base not matched to a gene. CDR3 in DNA: TGTGCCAGCAGTCGGGACAGGGCTGAAGCTTTCTTT. It is translated as CASSRDRAEAFF.

The rearrangement links TRBV19 to TRBJ1-1; D might be TRBD1 (5 bases). CDR1 is LNHDA, CDR2 SQIVND, per germline (reference sequence). V gave up 1 base and J gave up 0 bases, with 9 bases separating them. This CDR3 has 15 residues. The CDR3, as DNA: TGTGCCAGTAGTATAGGTCCGGGACTGAACACTGAAGCTTTCTTT. Translated: CASSIGPGLNTEAFF.

The CDR3 bases are TGCGCCAGCAGCTTGATTGGGGGTAACCTGAACACTGAAGCTTTCTTT. Translated, it gives CASSLIGGNLNTEAFF. The chain is built from TRBV5-1 and TRBJ1-1, with D possibly TRBD1 on 5 matching bases. V lost 1 base and J 0 bases, leaving 13 bases between the germline ends. Germline loops: CDR1 SGHRS, CDR2 YFSETQ. CDR3 size: 16 residues.

There are a few counts of this clone. The rearrangement joins TRBV10-3 to TRBJ2-7, with D perhaps given as TRBD1 or TRBD2 (5 bases each). The V and J ends lost 4 bases and 2 bases respectively, with 12 bases between them. The CDR3 is made up of 14 amino acids. Germline V gene lookup returns CDR1 ENHRY and CDR2 SYGVKD. DNA of the CDR3: TGTGCCATCAGTGCTGCAGCGGACACCTACGAGCAGTACTTC. It yields the protein CAISAAADTYEQYF.

The genes are TRBV6-2 or TRBV6-3 and TRBJ1-1, with a tentative D call TRBD1 (5 bases). Deletions cut 2 bases from V and 6 bases from J, with 10 bases between. CDR3 length: 13 residues. The V gene's germline CDR1 is MNHEY and CDR2 SVGEGT. This chain's CDR3 is CASSYIQGAEAFF. The CDR3 DNA is TGTGCCAGCAGTTACATCCAGGGCGCTGAAGCTTTCTTT.